The TCR beta chain under discussion was sequenced for a study of response to subunit inactivated influenza vaccine. The study's findings and limits: New T cells are recruited in small numbers by each seasonal influenza vaccination, according to the authors' suggestion.

About this clonotype itself: No antigen is known for it.

TCRdb redid the calling of the RT-PCR reads with MiXCR, one entry per CDR3 protein. Of roughly 500,000 distinct CDR3 sequences in the sample, over 25% were seen once. CDR1 is SGHRS and CDR2 is YFSETQ in the germline V gene. V shed 5 bases and J shed 5 bases, with 17 bases lying between them. The CDR3 loop spans 15 amino acids. The clonotype was recovered from a man aged 50 or older who received an inactivated influenza vaccine. V and J are TRBV5-1 and TRBJ2-1, with D perhaps matching TRBD2 (6 bases). Sequences were derived from CD4+ T cells sorted from PBMCs, sampled less than 6 days after vaccination. CDR3 nucleotide sequence: TGCGCCAGCAGTTTCCGGGTAGCGGAAAACAATGAGCAGTTCTTC. This sequence encodes CASSFRVAENNEQFF.